The rows below give T cell receptor beta chains drawn from one sample of a study of cytomegalovirus exposure and HLA in healthy donors. Sequencing was performed with immunoSEQ multiplex PCR; in TCRdb, only in-frame clones are kept and a portion is missing. The sample comprises approximately 150,000 clones, 82% of which are singletons, and less than 3% rests with the top ten. Sequencing was carried out using PBMCs. The source is a male donor in good health and CMV-seronegative. The CDR3 runs from the conserved cysteine through the conserved F or W. Fields, in order: V gene, clone size, D gene, J gene, CDR3 DNA, CDR3 protein. A D gene is named only where the DNA matches it firmly. The size of a clone is reported for some rows only, either as once, few or many, or as a class for expanded clones.

V gene: TRBV7-7
clone size: -
D gene: TRBD2
J gene: TRBJ2-1
CDR3 DNA: TGTGCCAGCAGCCCGGGACTAGCGGACTCCTACAATGAGCAGTTCTTC
CDR3 protein: CASSPGLADSYNEQFF

V gene: TRBV6-5
clone size: -
D gene: TRBD1
J gene: TRBJ1-4
CDR3 DNA: TGTGCCAGCAGTTCAACAGGGGGGGATGAAAAACTGTTTTTT
CDR3 protein: CASSSTGGDEKLFF

V gene: TRBV30
clone size: few
D gene: -
J gene: TRBJ2-2
CDR3 DNA: TGTGCCTCCTCGTTTAGTAGGGGCGGGGAGCTGTTTTTT
CDR3 protein: CASSFSRGGELFF

V gene: TRBV7-9
clone size: -
D gene: -
J gene: TRBJ2-5
CDR3 DNA: TGTGCCAGCAGCTTAGCGGGAGGGGGAGAGACCCAGTACTTC
CDR3 protein: CASSLAGGGETQYF

V gene: TRBV14
clone size: few
D gene: TRBD2
J gene: TRBJ2-7
CDR3 DNA: TGTGCCAGCAGCCATACCCGGGGTACAGGGGGACTAGCGCCCTACGAGCAGTACTTC
CDR3 protein: CASSHTRGTGGLAPYEQYF

V gene: TRBV6-5
clone size: -
D gene: -
J gene: TRBJ1-2
CDR3 DNA: TGTGCCAGCAGTTACTCGATAGCCGGCTTCTATGGCTACACCTTC
CDR3 protein: CASSYSIAGFYGYTF

V gene: TRBV5-4
clone size: -
D gene: -
J gene: TRBJ2-2
CDR3 DNA: TGTGCCATCGAGAGGGACACCGGGGAGCTGTTTTTT
CDR3 protein: CAIERDTGELFF

V gene: TRBV4-3
clone size: -
D gene: TRBD1
J gene: TRBJ1-5
CDR3 DNA: TGCGCCCCGGGACAGTATAATCAGCCCCAGCATTTT
CDR3 protein: CAPGQYNQPQHF

V gene: TRBV27
clone size: -
D gene: TRBD2
J gene: TRBJ2-3
CDR3 DNA: TGTGCCAGCAGTTCCTCTAGGGAGGGGAAGAAGCCGGCAGATACGCAGTATTTT
CDR3 protein: CASSSSREGKKPADTQYF

V gene: TRBV6-5
clone size: -
D gene: TRBD2
J gene: TRBJ2-1
CDR3 DNA: TGTGCCAGCAGTTACACTTCTAGCGGGGCTGGAGAGCAGTTCTTC
CDR3 protein: CASSYTSSGAGEQFF

V gene: TRBV6-1
clone size: -
D gene: -
J gene: TRBJ2-3
CDR3 DNA: TGTGCCAGCAGGCTGGACATGAGCACAGATACGCAGTATTTT
CDR3 protein: CASRLDMSTDTQYF

V gene: TRBV18
clone size: -
D gene: -
J gene: TRBJ2-7
CDR3 DNA: TGTGCCAGCTCACCGGTCAGGCTCGCCGGGAACGAGCAGTACTTC
CDR3 protein: CASSPVRLAGNEQYF

V gene: TRBV11-2
clone size: -
D gene: TRBD2
J gene: TRBJ2-1
CDR3 DNA: TGTGCCAGCAGCCGGACTAGCGGGAGTAGATACAATGAGCAGTTCTTC
CDR3 protein: CASSRTSGSRYNEQFF

V gene: TRBV4-1
clone size: -
D gene: -
J gene: TRBJ2-6
CDR3 DNA: TGCGCCAGCAGCCAAGTGCCTTCGATCGAGGGGGCCAACGTCCTGACTTTC
CDR3 protein: CASSQVPSIEGANVLTF

V gene: TRBV9
clone size: -
D gene: -
J gene: TRBJ2-1
CDR3 DNA: TGTGCCAGCAGCGTAGAAAGCGGCGGTGAGCAGTTCTTC
CDR3 protein: CASSVESGGEQFF

V gene: TRBV9
clone size: once
D gene: TRBD1
J gene: TRBJ2-5
CDR3 DNA: TGTGCCAGCAATCCTACAGGGGGACCAGAGACCCAGTACTTC
CDR3 protein: CASNPTGGPETQYF

V gene: TRBV13
clone size: once
D gene: TRBD1
J gene: TRBJ1-1
CDR3 DNA: TGTGCCAGCAGCCCATCAGGGGGGAACACTGAAGCTTTCTTT
CDR3 protein: CASSPSGGNTEAFF

V gene: TRBV5-6
clone size: -
D gene: -
J gene: TRBJ1-1
CDR3 DNA: TGTGCCAGCAGTCGGAGGACTGAAGCTTTCTTT
CDR3 protein: CASSRRTEAFF

V gene: TRBV29-1
clone size: -
D gene: TRBD1
J gene: TRBJ2-7
CDR3 DNA: TGCAGCGTTGCACAGGGGGCCTACGAGCAGTACTTC
CDR3 protein: CSVAQGAYEQYF

V gene: TRBV30
clone size: -
D gene: TRBD2
J gene: TRBJ2-5
CDR3 DNA: TGTGCCTGGAGCCGCGGGACTACCCCGCCGGGGACCCAGTACTTC
CDR3 protein: CAWSRGTTPPGTQYF

V gene: TRBV4-3
clone size: -
D gene: -
J gene: TRBJ1-2
CDR3 DNA: TGCGCCAGCAGCCAAGATTTTTTTAGACAGGAGGCGAGACCCTACACCTTC
CDR3 protein: CASSQDFFRQEARPYTF

V gene: TRBV5-4
clone size: few
D gene: TRBD1
J gene: TRBJ1-3
CDR3 DNA: TGTGCCAGCAGCAAGGGACAGACGTCTGGAAACACCATATATTTT
CDR3 protein: CASSKGQTSGNTIYF

V gene: TRBV19
clone size: once
D gene: TRBD2
J gene: TRBJ2-1
CDR3 DNA: TGTGCCAGTAGTGTAATTTCAGCGGGAGGCAATGAGCAGTTCTTC
CDR3 protein: CASSVISAGGNEQFF

V gene: TRBV12-1
clone size: -
D gene: -
J gene: TRBJ2-7
CDR3 DNA: TGTGCCAGCAGCTTAGGCGGCTACACTAACTTC
CDR3 protein: CASSLGGYTNF

V gene: TRBV30
clone size: -
D gene: -
J gene: TRBJ1-2
CDR3 DNA: TGTGCCTGGGACAGCTCTATCTATGGCTACACCTTC
CDR3 protein: CAWDSSIYGYTF

V gene: TRBV4-1
clone size: -
D gene: TRBD1
J gene: TRBJ1-2
CDR3 DNA: TGCGCCAGCAGCCAAGGGACAGGGGAGGGCTACACCTTC
CDR3 protein: CASSQGTGEGYTF

V gene: TRBV18
clone size: -
D gene: -
J gene: TRBJ1-5
CDR3 DNA: TGTGCCAGCTCACCGGGAGGGAGGGAATATCAGCCCCAGCATTTT
CDR3 protein: CASSPGGREYQPQHF

V gene: TRBV5-1
clone size: -
D gene: -
J gene: TRBJ1-2
CDR3 DNA: TGCGCCAGCAGCTCGGAGCGGGGTTGGAATGGCTACACCTTC
CDR3 protein: CASSSERGWNGYTF

V gene: TRBV28
clone size: once
D gene: -
J gene: TRBJ2-1
CDR3 DNA: TGTGCCAGCAGCCCTAACAATGAGCAGTTCTTC
CDR3 protein: CASSPNNEQFF

V gene: TRBV6-1
clone size: -
D gene: TRBD1
J gene: TRBJ1-6
CDR3 DNA: TGTGCCAGCAGTTTGGGACAGAAACCTAATTCACCCCTCCACTTT
CDR3 protein: CASSLGQKPNSPLHF

V gene: TRBV2
clone size: -
D gene: -
J gene: TRBJ2-7
CDR3 DNA: TGTGCCAGCGGAGAGGGGGTCCTGTACGAGCAGTACTTC
CDR3 protein: CASGEGVLYEQYF

V gene: TRBV5-1
clone size: -
D gene: TRBD2
J gene: TRBJ2-3
CDR3 DNA: TGCGCCAGCAGCTTGGGAAATAGCGGGACAAGAGATACGCAGTATTTT
CDR3 protein: CASSLGNSGTRDTQYF

V gene: TRBV7-9
clone size: -
D gene: -
J gene: TRBJ2-7
CDR3 DNA: TGTGCCAGCAGCTCGACCGGAGGCGAGCAGTACTTC
CDR3 protein: CASSSTGGEQYF

V gene: TRBV7-3
clone size: -
D gene: -
J gene: TRBJ2-1
CDR3 DNA: TGTGCCAGCAGCTCATTGGCGGGCCATTACAATGAGCAGTTCTTC
CDR3 protein: CASSSLAGHYNEQFF